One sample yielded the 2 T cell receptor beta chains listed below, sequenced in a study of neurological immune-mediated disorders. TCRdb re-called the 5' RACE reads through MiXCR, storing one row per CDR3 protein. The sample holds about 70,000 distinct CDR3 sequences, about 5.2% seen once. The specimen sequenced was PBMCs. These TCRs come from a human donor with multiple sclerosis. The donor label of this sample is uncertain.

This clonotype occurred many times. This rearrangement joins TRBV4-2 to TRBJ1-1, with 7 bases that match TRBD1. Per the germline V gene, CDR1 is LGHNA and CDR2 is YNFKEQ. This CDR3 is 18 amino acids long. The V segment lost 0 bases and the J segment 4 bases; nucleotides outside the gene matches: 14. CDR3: CASSQDGDRVSQATEAFF. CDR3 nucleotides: TGTGCCAGCAGCCAAGATGGAGACAGGGTAAGTCAGGCCACTGAAGCTTTCTTT.

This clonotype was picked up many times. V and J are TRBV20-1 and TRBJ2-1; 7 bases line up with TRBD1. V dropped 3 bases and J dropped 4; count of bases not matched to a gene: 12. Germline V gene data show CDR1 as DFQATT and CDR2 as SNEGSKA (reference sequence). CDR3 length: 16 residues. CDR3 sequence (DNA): TGCAGTGCTAGGACAGGGAGTTCTCTAAGGTACAATGAGCAGTTCTTC. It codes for CSARTGSSLRYNEQFF.